The 22 T cell receptor beta chains below all came from one sample that was sequenced in a study of cytomegalovirus exposure and HLA in healthy donors. The primer mix had 60 Vbeta and 13 Jbeta primers. The repertoire was sequenced with immunoSEQ multiplex PCR; TCRdb's copy has only in-frame clones and lacks some. The sample gives around 130,000 clones, 65% to 90% of which show up once; roughly 1.2% is in the top ten. Input material: PBMCs. The receptors shown here come from a girl aged 2-10 years in good health and CMV-seronegative.

A few counts support this clone. The rearrangement links TRBV5-1 to TRBJ2-7, with 11 bases matching TRBD2. V shed 4 bases, J shed 2 bases, and the junction held 2 bases outside the gene matches. The CDR3 consists of 14 residues. Looked up from germline, CDR1 is SGHRS and CDR2 is YFSETQ. CDR3 in amino acids: CASSAGLAAYEQYF. CDR3 nucleotide sequence: TGCGCCAGCAGCGCGGGACTAGCGGCCTACGAGCAGTACTTC.

The CDR3 coding sequence is TGTGCCAGTGCTAGCGGGGGGGCAGATACGCAGTATTTT. This sequence encodes CASASGGADTQYF. The chain joins TRBV7-9 to TRBJ2-3; 12 bases align to TRBD2. V lost 9 bases to trimming and J lost 4 bases; unmatched junction nucleotides: 2. This CDR3 has 13 amino acids. Germline CDR1 SEHNR, CDR2 FQNEAQ (reference sequence). Supplemented by reference TRBV7-9 and TRBJ2-3, the full variable domain reads DTGVSQNPRHKITKRGQNVTFRCDPISEHNRLYWYRQTLGQGPEFLTYFQNEAQLEKSRLLSDRFSAERPKGSFSTLEIQRTEQGDSAMYLCASASGGADTQYFGPGTRLTVL.

The chain links TRBV5-1 to TRBJ2-3, with TRBD2 matching 7 bases. Germline values: CDR1 SGHRS, CDR2 YFSETQ. CDR3 length: 15 residues. Trimming took 0 bases from V and 6 from J; bases not matched to a gene: 7. The CDR3 region has the DNA TGCGCCAGCAGCTTGGAGGGGAGGGTAATTGATACGCAGTATTTT. Translating it yields CASSLEGRVIDTQYF.

This clone was observed a single time. The V and J genes are TRBV19 and TRBJ2-1; the D gene is possibly TRBD1 (6 bases). Per germline, CDR1 LNHDA and CDR2 SQIVND (reference sequence). The ends were cut back, 5 bases at V and 2 bases at J, with 13 bases in the middle. The CDR3 runs 15 residues. The CDR3 loop reads CASSFEGVTYNEQFF. The CDR3 DNA reads TGTGCCAGTAGTTTCGAGGGGGTGACCTACAATGAGCAGTTCTTC. Full variable domain (outside the CDR3, taken from reference TRBV19 and TRBJ2-1): DGGITQSPKYLFRKEGQNVTLSCEQNLNHDAMYWYRQDPGQGLRLIYYSQIVNDFQKGDIAEGYSVSREKKESFPLTVTSAQKNPTAFYLCASSFEGVTYNEQFFGPGTRLTVL.

The chain carries TRBV10-3 and TRBJ2-1; D not resolved. The CDR3 runs to 12 residues. The V gene lost 5 bases and the J gene lost 8 bases, with 10 bases spanning the gap. Per germline, CDR1 ENHRY and CDR2 SYGVKD. The CDR3 DNA reads TGTGCCATCAGTCCAGGTTTGGATGAGCAGTTCTTC. Residues: CAISPGLDEQFF.

The V gene is TRBV11-2, the J gene TRBJ1-1; no definite D call. Per the germline V gene, CDR1 is SGHAT and CDR2 is FQNNGV. V lost 4 bases and J lost 6, with 12 bases in between. This CDR3 is built from 13 residues. The CDR3 reads CASSWSHRSEAFF. For the CDR3, the DNA is TGTGCCAGCAGCTGGAGCCACCGGTCTGAAGCTTTCTTT. Together with reference TRBV11-2 and TRBJ1-1, the CDR3 gives the full variable domain: EAGVAQSPRYKIIEKRQSVAFWCNPISGHATLYWYQQILGQGPKLLIQFQNNGVVDDSQLPKDRFSAERLKGVDSTLKIQPAKLEDSAVYLCASSWSHRSEAFFGQGTRLTVV.

V is TRBV28 and J is TRBJ1-2; 9 positions match TRBD1. V was clipped by 6 bases and J by 6 bases; unmatched bases: 8. Per germline, CDR1 MDHEN and CDR2 SYDVKM. There are 14 residues in the CDR3. CDR3 residues: CASSVPGQGNGYTF. CDR3 bases: TGTGCCAGCAGCGTCCCGGGACAGGGAAATGGCTACACCTTC.

This chain joins TRBV4-3 and TRBJ2-3, with D tentatively TRBD2 (6 bases). CDR3 length: 16 residues. Trimming took 4 bases from V and 0 from J, leaving 14 bases between them. The germline V gene encodes CDR1 LGHNA and CDR2 YSLEER. The DNA for the CDR3 is TGCGCCAGCAGCCCGGACGCGGGATCTAGCACAGATACGCAGTATTTT. It yields the protein CASSPDAGSSTDTQYF.

V is TRBV28 and J is TRBJ2-7; 9 bases line up with TRBD1. The junction had 9 bases not matched to a gene; V was cut back by 4 bases and J by 2 bases. The CDR3 runs 16 residues. The V gene's germline CDR1 is MDHEN and CDR2 SYDVKM. CDR3 loop: CASSSQLRDRAYEQYF. As DNA, the CDR3 is TGTGCCAGCAGTTCCCAACTCCGGGACAGGGCCTACGAGCAGTACTTC.

CDR3 region: CATYVRSSYEQYF. CDR3 nucleotide sequence: TGTGCCACGTATGTTCGGTCCTCCTACGAGCAGTACTTC. This chain uses TRBV2 with TRBJ2-7; the D is unclear. The CDR3 has 13 residues. The germline V and J ends were trimmed by 10 bases and 0 bases, with 13 bases remaining between them. Per the germline V gene, CDR1 is SNHLY and CDR2 is FYNNEI.

The V call is TRBV7-9, the J call TRBJ2-3, with D unclear. The V gene lost 1 base and the J gene lost 2 bases, with 7 bases spanning the gap. This CDR3 is built from 14 residues. From germline, CDR1 is SEHNR and CDR2 FQNEAQ (reference sequence). CDR3 residues: CASSLGANTDTQYF. CDR3 bases: TGTGCCAGCAGCTTAGGGGCCAACACAGATACGCAGTATTTT.

The chain links TRBV7-9 to TRBJ1-1, with 8 bases matching TRBD1. The length of the CDR3 is 14 residues. Looked up from germline, CDR1 is SEHNR and CDR2 is FQNEAQ (reference sequence). The J segment lost 4 bases and the V segment lost 5 bases, leaving 6 bases of the junction unmatched. The CDR3 DNA reads as TGTGCCAGCAGCATAGTTGGACAGGGCACTGAAGCTTTCTTT. As protein: CASSIVGQGTEAFF.

The V and J genes are TRBV25-1 and TRBJ2-2; D is unclear. Deletions cut 2 bases from V and 4 bases from J, with 5 bases between. Germline CDR1 MGHDK, CDR2 SYGVNS. The CDR3 sequence is 13 residues long. CDR3 amino acids: CASSELGTGELFF. DNA of the CDR3: TGTGCCAGCAGTGAACTAGGCACCGGGGAGCTGTTTTTT.

This clone was seen a few times. The chain recombines TRBV4-3 with TRBJ1-1; maybe TRBD1 (6 bases). There are 13 residues in the CDR3. V lost 1 base, J lost 7 bases, and 10 bases lay in between. Germline lookup yields CDR1 LGHNA and CDR2 YSLEER. CDR3 residues: CASSQGRGNEAFF. In DNA, the CDR3 is TGCGCCAGCAGCCAAGGCAGGGGAAATGAAGCTTTCTTT.

The genes are TRBV14 and TRBJ1-2, with 7 bases lining up with TRBD1. The CDR3 runs 14 residues. The germline V gene encodes CDR1 SGHDN and CDR2 FVKESK. V was pared by 2 bases and J by 3 bases, with 3 bases of the junction left unmatched. DNA of the CDR3: TGTGCCAGCAGCCAATCGGGACAGTACTATGGCTACACCTTC. It encodes CASSQSGQYYGYTF.

The rearrangement uses TRBV2 and TRBJ2-3; TRBD2 agrees at 13 bases. Per germline, CDR1 SNHLY and CDR2 FYNNEI. V lost 5 bases, J lost 2 bases, and 10 bases stayed unmatched. There are 18 residues in the CDR3. In nucleotides, the CDR3 is TGTGCCAGCAGTCGACGGGGACTAGCGGGGCAGTTCACAGATACGCAGTATTTT. As protein: CASSRRGLAGQFTDTQYF.

The chain combines TRBV5-6 with TRBJ2-7; 8 bases agree with TRBD2. This CDR3 region has 15 residues. J lost 6 bases, V lost 4 bases, and 12 bases had no gene match. CDR1 SGHDT and CDR2 YYEEEE come from the germline V gene. The chain's CDR3 is CASSPVGAAGGEQYF. CDR3 bases: TGTGCCAGCAGCCCGGTCGGGGCGGCGGGAGGCGAGCAGTACTTC.

This clone appeared a single time. The rearrangement links TRBV6-6 to TRBJ2-1; D gene ambiguous. The CDR3 runs to 12 residues. The germline gives CDR1 MNHNY, CDR2 SVGAGI (reference sequence). V was cut by 2 bases and J by 10 bases, with 9 bases left in between. This chain's CDR3 is CASSYPPREQFF. CDR3 in DNA: TGTGCCAGCAGTTACCCACCGAGGGAGCAGTTCTTC.

The V gene is TRBV13, the J gene TRBJ1-2, with D unresolved. Germline V gene lookup returns CDR1 PRHDT and CDR2 FYEKMQ (reference sequence). With 0 bases removed from V and 1 base from J, the gap between germline ends came to 9 bases. The CDR3 is made up of 15 amino acids. CDR3 in amino acids: CASSLGLGDNYGYTF. The DNA for the CDR3 is TGTGCCAGCAGCTTAGGCCTCGGAGATAACTATGGCTACACCTTC.

This sequence joins TRBV5-1 and TRBJ1-4; D unclear. V was cut by 2 bases and J by 8 bases, with 13 bases left in between. CDR1 and CDR2 from the germline V gene are SGHRS and YFSETQ. The CDR3 sequence is 14 residues long. The chain's CDR3 is CASSFAGVGEKLFF. The CDR3 DNA reads as TGCGCCAGCAGCTTCGCCGGGGTAGGAGAAAAACTGTTTTTT. The full variable domain, completed using reference TRBV5-1 and TRBJ1-4, is KAGVTQTPRYLIKTRGQQVTLSCSPISGHRSVSWYQQTPGQGLQFLFEYFSETQRNKGNFPGRFSGRQFSNSRSEMNVSTLELGDSALYLCASSFAGVGEKLFFGSGTQLSVL.

The gene calls are TRBV6-1 and TRBJ2-1, with TRBD2 matching 12 bases. Germline V gives CDR1 MNHNS, CDR2 SASEGT. V lost 10 bases to trimming and J lost 7 bases; unmatched junction nucleotides: 8. This CDR3 comprises 14 residues. Here the CDR3 DNA reads TGTGCCACCGAAAAAGGACTAGCGGGAAATGAGCAGTTCTTC. Translation gives CATEKGLAGNEQFF.

V is TRBV10-2 and J is TRBJ2-5; 12 nucleotides agree with TRBD2. This CDR3 has 15 amino acids. The J segment lost 2 bases and the V segment lost 4 bases, leaving 2 bases of the junction unmatched. Germline CDR1 reads WSHSY; CDR2 reads SAAADI. Written as DNA, the CDR3 is TGCGCCAGCAGTGTAACTAGCGGGGGGCAAGAGACCCAGTACTTC. Its translation: CASSVTSGGQETQYF.